One and the same sample provided the 14 T cell receptor beta chains below, sequenced in a study of blood T cell repertoires in COVID-19. Assay: immunoSEQ multiplex PCR; the TCRdb copy retains only in-frame clones and omits some. This sample has under 140,000 clones, with roughly 82% found just once. The sample consisted of peripheral blood. Source of these receptors: a woman aged 60-70 years with acute or convalescent COVID-19.

The rearrangement joins TRBV7-9 to TRBJ2-5, with 8 bases aligning to TRBD1. Germline CDR1 is SEHNR and CDR2 is FQNEAQ (reference sequence). V lost 1 base to trimming and J lost 5 bases; unmatched junction nucleotides: 12. The CDR3 length is 17 residues. The CDR3 sequence: CASSLGLGTGYKETQYF. CDR3 DNA sequence: TGTGCCAGCAGCTTAGGCCTCGGGACAGGTTACAAGGAGACCCAGTACTTC.

The V call is TRBV3-1 (or the pseudogene TRBV3-2), the J call TRBJ1-2; D call uncertain. This CDR3 is built from 14 residues. Germline CDR1 and CDR2: LGHDT and YNNKEL (reference sequence). V dropped 0 bases and J dropped 8 bases, with 13 bases sitting between them. CDR3 residues: CASSQDPAGRGYTF. For the CDR3, the DNA is TGTGCCAGCAGCCAAGATCCGGCCGGGAGAGGCTACACCTTC.

This clone was observed a single time. The gene calls are TRBV3-1 (or the pseudogene TRBV3-2) and TRBJ1-1; 9 nucleotides agree with TRBD1. Germline V CDR1 and CDR2: LGHDT, YNNKEL (reference sequence). The CDR3 contains 14 residues. V trimming: 2 bases; J trimming: 6 bases; junction bases outside the gene matches: 4. This CDR3 is CASSQRQGGAEAFF. CDR3 coding DNA: TGTGCCAGCAGCCAAAGACAGGGGGGGGCTGAAGCTTTCTTT.

As concerns this clone: Sequence at one end of the junction differs from germline and may be a read error. The CDR3 nucleotides read TGCGCCAGCAGCCTCAGGGATGGGGATAACTCACCCCTCCACTTT. Translation gives CASSLRDGDNSPLHF. The rearrangement joins TRBV5-1 to TRBJ1-6; a weak D match, TRBD1 (5 bases). The V gene's germline CDR1 is SGHRS and CDR2 YFSETQ. The CDR3 extends over 15 amino acids.

The rearrangement joins TRBV2 to TRBJ1-4, with a possible D match to TRBD1 (5 bases). Germline V lookup: CDR1 SNHLY, CDR2 FYNNEI. The V end lost 6 bases, the J end lost 5 bases, and 13 bases lay between the germline ends. This CDR3 comprises 14 residues. CDR3 amino acids: CASRAQVTNEKLFF. In DNA form, the CDR3 reads TGTGCCAGCAGGGCACAGGTGACCAATGAAAAACTGTTTTTT.

This rearrangement joins TRBV28 to TRBJ2-1; the match to TRBD2 covers 8 bases. V was clipped by 4 bases and J by 10 bases; unmatched bases: 15. CDR3 length: 16 residues. Germline loops: CDR1 MDHEN, CDR2 SYDVKM. The DNA of the CDR3 is TGTGCCAGCAGTTCCCCGGGACTAGTTAGGCGTGGCGAGCAGTTCTTC. This translates into CASSSPGLVRRGEQFF.

V gene TRBV6-5 combines with J gene TRBJ1-2, with D perhaps TRBD1 (6 bases). Germline CDR1 and CDR2: MNHEY and SVGAGI. Trimming removed 0 bases from V and 2 bases from J, with 13 bases in between. The CDR3 runs 16 residues. The CDR3 DNA is TGTGCCAGCAGTTACTCACAGGGAGAGGGGAACTATGGCTACACCTTC. Its translation: CASSYSQGEGNYGYTF.

The chain employs TRBV11-2 and TRBJ1-3; D is possibly TRBD1 (6 bases). The CDR3 loop spans 15 amino acids. CDR1 and CDR2 (germline): SGHAT, FQNNGV. V was clipped by 3 bases and J by 1 base, with 10 bases between them. The CDR3 region is CASSFQGMSGNTIYF. CDR3 sequence (DNA): TGTGCCAGCAGCTTCCAGGGGATGTCTGGAAACACCATATATTTT.

This clone has only one observation. CDR3 bases: TGCAGCGTTGAAGATGATTGGGGGACAGGGGCTGAAAAACTGTTTTTT. Translating gives CSVEDDWGTGAEKLFF. The genes are TRBV29-1 and TRBJ1-4; 10 bases map to TRBD1. The CDR3 spans 16 residues. Unmatched junction bases numbered 8, after V lost 0 bases and J lost 7 bases. Germline assignment: CDR1 SQVTM and CDR2 ANQGSEA.

The chain joins TRBV7-2 to TRBJ1-3, with TRBD1 as a possible D gene (5 bases). This CDR3 is 19 amino acids long. CDR1 and CDR2 (germline): SGHTA, FQGNSA. Trimming removed 1 base from V and 3 bases from J, with 22 bases in between. CDR3 amino acids: CASSLGWTGEGTIGNTIYF. The DNA of the CDR3 is TGTGCCAGCAGCTTAGGATGGACGGGGGAGGGGACTATTGGAAACACCATATATTTT. The full variable domain, rest sourced from reference TRBV7-2 and TRBJ1-3, is GAGVSQSPSNKVTEKGKDVELRCDPISGHTALYWYRQSLGQGLEFLIYFQGNSAPDKSGLPSDRFSAERTGGSVSTLTIQRTQQEDSAVYLCASSLGWTGEGTIGNTIYFGEGSWLTVV.

This rearrangement joins TRBV2 to TRBJ1-2, with a tentative D call TRBD1 (6 bases). Trimming removed 8 bases at V and 9 bases at J, with 19 bases between. Germline V gives CDR1 SNHLY, CDR2 FYNNEI. This CDR3 comprises 13 residues. The CDR3: CASQEERGSRYTF. Written as DNA, the CDR3 is TGTGCCAGCCAGGAGGAAAGGGGGTCGCGCTACACCTTC.

The chain links TRBV28 to TRBJ2-7, with 7 bases matching TRBD2. The CDR3 contains 14 residues. V trimming: 6 bases; J trimming: 2 bases; junction bases outside the gene matches: 7. Germline V gene sequence: CDR1 MDHEN, CDR2 SYDVKM. Here the CDR3 reads CASRGEGSPYEQYF. The DNA of the CDR3 is TGTGCCAGCAGAGGGGAGGGGTCACCCTACGAGCAGTACTTC. Looking up the rest from reference TRBV28 and TRBJ2-7 gives the full variable domain: DVKVTQSSRYLVKRTGEKVFLECVQDMDHENMFWYRQDPGLGLRLIYFSYDVKMKEKGDIPEGYSVSREKKERFSLILESASTNQTSMYLCASRGEGSPYEQYFGPGTRLTVT.

There are many counts of this clone. The chain combines TRBV4-1 with TRBJ2-5, with D possibly TRBD1 on 6 matching bases. CDR3 size: 12 residues. Germline V gene lookup returns CDR1 MGHRA and CDR2 YSYEKL. Trimming pared 5 bases from V and 5 bases from J, leaving 9 bases between. The CDR3 sequence is CASSSDRETQYF. The CDR3 DNA reads as TGCGCCAGCAGCTCCGACAGGGAGACCCAGTACTTC.

In nucleotides, the CDR3 is TGTGCCAGCAGTAGGACAGGGTTTAACAATTCACCCCTCCACTTT. It translates to CASSRTGFNNSPLHF. This chain uses TRBV2 with TRBJ1-6; 8 bases are shared with TRBD1. The CDR3 sequence is 15 residues long. V gave up 5 bases and J gave up 7 bases; unmatched junction bases: 7. CDR1 is SNHLY, CDR2 FYNNEI, per germline.